This T cell receptor (beta chain) was found in a study of shared clonotypes between healthy human individuals. Libraries were prepared by immunoSEQ multiplex PCR; TCRdb keeps only in-frame clonotypes and omits some of them. The sample has just over 2,000,000 clones, 85% to 95% seen once. Per germline, CDR1 SGDLS and CDR2 YYNGEE. V was pared by 4 bases and J by 7 bases, with 15 bases between. The CDR3 totals 14 residues. This TCR was sampled from a man aged 18 to 29 in good health. The chain combines TRBV9 with TRBJ1-5; perhaps TRBD1 as D (5 bases). Material: naive CD4+ T cells sorted from blood. Indicated subset: CD45RA+ positively selected. The CDR3 protein is CASSRDFSGQPQHF. The CDR3 bases are TGTGCCAGCAGCCGGGACTTCTCGGGGCAGCCCCAGCATTTT. Full variable domain (remainder filled in from reference TRBV9 and TRBJ1-5): DSGVTQTPKHLITATGQRVTLRCSPRSGDLSVYWYQQSLDQGLQFLIQYYNGEERAKGNILERFSAQQFPDLHSELNLSSLELGDSALYFCASSRDFSGQPQHFGDGTRLSIL.